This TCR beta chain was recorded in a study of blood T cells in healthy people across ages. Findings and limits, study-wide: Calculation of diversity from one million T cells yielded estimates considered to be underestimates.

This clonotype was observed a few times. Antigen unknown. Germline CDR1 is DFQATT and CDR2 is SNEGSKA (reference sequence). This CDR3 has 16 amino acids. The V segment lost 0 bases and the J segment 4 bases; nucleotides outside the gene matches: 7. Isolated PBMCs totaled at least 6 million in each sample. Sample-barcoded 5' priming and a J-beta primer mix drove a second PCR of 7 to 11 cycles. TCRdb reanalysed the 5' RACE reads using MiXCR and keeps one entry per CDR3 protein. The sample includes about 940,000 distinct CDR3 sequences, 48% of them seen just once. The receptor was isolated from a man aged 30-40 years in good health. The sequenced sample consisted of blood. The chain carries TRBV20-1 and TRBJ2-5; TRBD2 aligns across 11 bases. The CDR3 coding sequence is TGCAGTGCTAGAGATGTACTAGCGGGGGAGGTAGAGACCCAGTACTTC. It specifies CSARDVLAGEVETQYF.